The clone carrying this TCR beta chain was found a few times. The length of the CDR3 is 11 residues. Trimming shortened V by 8 bases and J by 6 bases, and 8 bases separated the two germline ends. CDR1 and CDR2 (germline): SEHNR, FQNEAQ (reference sequence). During its preparation, the TCRbeta library received unique molecular identifiers. One entry per CDR3 protein, called by TCRdb with MiXCR from the PCR reads. The sample lists hundreds of thousands of distinct CDR3 sequences, around 16% seen once, with around 3.3% in the top ten. This sample is drawn from a study of T-cell reconstitution after alpha-beta-depleted transplantation in children.

Sequenced here: PBMCs from the stem cell graft donor, sampled from the stem cell graft. This chain links TRBV7-9 with TRBJ2-1; D not resolved. This receptor was identified in a human donor who donated a stem cell graft to a child with acute lymphoblastic leukemia. CDR3 region: CASPEGNEQFF. CDR3 bases: TGTGCCAGCCCCGAAGGCAATGAGCAGTTCTTC.